The present T cell receptor beta chain was sequenced within a study of blood T cell repertoires in COVID-19. Looking at the study overall: There were acute and convalescent COVID-19 samples, and they came from the United States, Italy and Spain.

This clone was picked up a small number of times. Per the original data handling: Amplification of reference gene primers was used by the study to estimate nucleated cell counts. The table came from immunoSEQ multiplex PCR; TCRdb's copy has only in-frame clones and leaves some out. That table is the source of V, J and clone size, and D and trimming were worked out from the DNA. The sample has 55,000 to 70,000 clones, 65% to 80% seen once. V shed 4 bases and J 1 base; nucleotides not matched to a gene: 3. This CDR3 is 14 amino acids long. Per the germline V gene, CDR1 is SGHDT and CDR2 is YYEEEE. This sequence was found in a human donor in a cohort sampled during active COVID-19. This rearrangement joins TRBV5-6 to TRBJ1-1, with 8 bases lining up with TRBD1. Sequenced input: peripheral blood. The CDR3 bases are TGTGCCAGCAGCCGAACAGGGGGGAACACTGAAGCTTTCTTT. It is translated as CASSRTGGNTEAFF.